These T cell receptor beta chains were read from a single sample in a study of early T cells in non-severe SARS-CoV-2 infection. Each CDR3 protein is one row after TCRdb ran MiXCR on the 5' RACE reads. The sample lists 54,000 or so distinct CDR3 sequences, about 12% occurring once. The sequenced material came from whole blood. The receptors stem from an adult who was a healthcare worker with PCR-confirmed SARS-CoV-2 infection or an uninfected control (not recorded which). Both conserved end residues are part of each CDR3. The D gene is left open where the match is weak. For some rows the clone size is stated as once, few or many, or as a class when expanded; others skip it.

v_call	clone_size	j_call	d_call	cdr3_length	cdr3_nt	cdr3_aa
TRBV6-5	.	TRBJ2-7	TRBD1	14	TGTGCCAGCAGTAGGGACAGGAGCTCCTACGAGCAGTACTTC	CASSRDRSSYEQYF
TRBV28	.	TRBJ1-3	TRBD1	15	TGTGCCAGCAGCACATACAGGGGTAATCGGTACACCATATATTTT	CASSTYRGNRYTIYF
TRBV12-3/TRBV12-4	many	TRBJ2-2	TRBD1	16	TGTGCCAGCAGTTTCTTTGCAGGGACAGACACCGGGGAGCTGTTTTTT	CASSFFAGTDTGELFF
TRBV12-3/TRBV12-4	many	TRBJ1-5	.	15	TGTGCCAGCAGTTTAACGGGGGCGGGCAATCAGCCCCAGCATTTT	CASSLTGAGNQPQHF
TRBV2	.	TRBJ2-6	.	15	TGTGCCAGCAGTAACAGGGCATCTGGGGCCAACGTCCTGACTTTC	CASSNRASGANVLTF
TRBV4-1	few	TRBJ1-1	TRBD1	13	TGCGCCAGCAGCCACAGCCGACAGGGGGAAGCTTTCTTT	CASSHSRQGEAFF
TRBV28	.	TRBJ2-1	.	16	TGTGCCAGCAGTTTATTGCCCACTAGCCACCACAATGAGCAGTTCTTC	CASSLLPTSHHNEQFF
TRBV5-1	many	TRBJ2-1	TRBD1	14	TGCGCCAGCAGCTTGGGGCAGGGGGCGAATGAGCAGTTCTTC	CASSLGQGANEQFF
TRBV5-1	.	TRBJ2-7	.	13	TGCGCCAGCAGCCTAGGGCGGAGCTACGAGCAGTACTTC	CASSLGRSYEQYF
TRBV27	many	TRBJ1-5	.	15	TGTGCCAGCAGTTCCAGACTGCAGGGCGATCAGCCCCAGCATTTT	CASSSRLQGDQPQHF
TRBV20-1	.	TRBJ2-7	.	13	TGCAGTGCTAGAGATAGGGGCTCCCCCGAGCAGTACTTC	CSARDRGSPEQYF
TRBV20-1	few	TRBJ2-7	.	12	TGCAGTGCGTCAGGGAGAATTTCCGAGCAGTACTTC	CSASGRISEQYF
TRBV11-3	.	TRBJ2-1	TRBD2	16	TGTGCCAGCAGCTCCTCCTTAGCGGGTTACTACAATGAGCAGTTCTTC	CASSSSLAGYYNEQFF
TRBV5-1	many	TRBJ2-1	.	16	TGCGCCAGCACCCTGGGCGGGCGGGGCTCCTACAATGAGCAGTTCTTC	CASTLGGRGSYNEQFF
TRBV29-1	many	TRBJ1-5	TRBD1	13	TGCAGCGTTGCAGGGGGCGAATGGCAGCCCCAGCATTTT	CSVAGGEWQPQHF
TRBV5-1	.	TRBJ2-5	.	13	TGCGCCAGCAGCTTCATCAGGTTGGAGACCCAGTACTTC	CASSFIRLETQYF
TRBV9	.	TRBJ2-3	.	16	TGTGCCAGCAGCGTAGCTATTTGGGGTGGCACAGATACGCAGTATTTT	CASSVAIWGGTDTQYF
TRBV19	.	TRBJ2-1	TRBD2	17	TGTGCCAGTAGTGCCTCCCCTAGCGGGGTTTCCTACAATGAGCAGTTCTTC	CASSASPSGVSYNEQFF
TRBV5-6	many	TRBJ1-3	.	18	TGTGCCAGCAGCTTGGGGGCGAGGGAAGCACTCTCTGGAAACACCATATATTTT	CASSLGAREALSGNTIYF
TRBV11-2	many	TRBJ1-1	.	11	TGTGCCAGCAGCTTGTTAACTGAAGCTTTCTTT	CASSLLTEAFF
TRBV20-1	few	TRBJ2-1	.	15	TGCAGTGCTAGGTCCCGCTATGTTACCCTCAATGAGCAGTTCTTC	CSARSRYVTLNEQFF
TRBV29-1	few	TRBJ2-5	.	13	TGCAGCTCTTATCAAGGGGCTGGGGAGACCCAGTACTTC	CSSYQGAGETQYF
TRBV29-1	many	TRBJ2-7	TRBD1	15	TGCAGCGTTGAAGGGACAGGGGTAAATTGGGGCGAGCAGTACTTC	CSVEGTGVNWGEQYF
TRBV20-1	many	TRBJ1-1	.	11	TGCAGTGCTAGAGGGGGAACTGAAGCTTTCTTT	CSARGGTEAFF
TRBV18	many	TRBJ2-3	.	14	TGTGCCAGCTCACCATACAGGAGCACAGATACGCAGTATTTT	CASSPYRSTDTQYF
TRBV7-6	.	TRBJ1-2	TRBD1	13	TGTGCCAGCAGCCCCCAGGGGGACTATGGCTACACCTTC	CASSPQGDYGYTF
TRBV6-2/TRBV6-3	few	TRBJ2-4	.	17	TGTGCCAGCAGTTACTCTCGGGCCTCCTTCGCCAAAAGCATTCAGTACTTC	CASSYSRASFAKSIQYF
TRBV24-1	many	TRBJ2-4	TRBD1	15	TGTGCCACCAGCCATACCGGGACAGGGGAAAACATTCAGTACTTC	CATSHTGTGENIQYF
TRBV7-9	many	TRBJ2-5	TRBD2	17	TGTGCCAGCAGCCGTCCCGGACTAGCGGGACGTCAAGAGACCCAGTACTTC	CASSRPGLAGRQETQYF
TRBV7-2	.	TRBJ2-3	TRBD2	11	TGTGCCAGCAGCGGACTAGCGGGGCTGCAATTT	CASSGLAGLQF
TRBV12-3/TRBV12-4	few	TRBJ2-7	TRBD1	13	TGTGCCAGCAGCCCATCTCAGGGGGCGGCTTTGTACTTC	CASSPSQGAALYF
TRBV18	.	TRBJ2-2	TRBD2	18	TGTGCCAGCTCACGTTTCCCGGGACTAGCGGGAGGAACCGGGGAGCTGTTTTTT	CASSRFPGLAGGTGELFF
TRBV7-9	few	TRBJ2-7	.	15	TGTGCCAGCAGCTTAGCGCGGGCAGGGGAGGACGAGCAGTACTTC	CASSLARAGEDEQYF